This T cell receptor (beta chain) is from a study of control samples from healthy donors and cancer patients. Germline assignment: CDR1 KGHSH and CDR2 LQKENI. J was trimmed by 1 base and V by 2 bases; bases with no gene match: 1. The CDR3 has 14 amino acids. Generated by immunoSEQ multiplex PCR, the TCRdb table keeps only in-frame clones and is missing some. The sample has some 39,000 clones, 80% to 90% seen once; the top ten hold roughly 21%. J is TRBJ1-1 and V is TRBV18; 7 positions agree with TRBD1. Sequenced sample: PBMCs. This TCR came from a woman in her fifties or sixties with lung cancer. CDR3 in DNA: TGTGCCAGCTCACCAAGACAGGGGAACACTGAAGCTTTCTTT. Its translation is CASSPRQGNTEAFF.